The sequence of this T cell receptor (beta chain) was determined in a study of T-cell memory formation after mild COVID-19. General observations from the study: Prior to infection, memory already included some responding clones, suggesting cross-reactive memory joined. Among contracting clones, CD4+ were mainly CM/EM and CD8+ enriched in EMRA.

TCRdb itself ran the 5' RACE reads through MiXCR, one entry per CDR3 protein. The top ten hold around 23% of the sample, which has over 300,000 distinct CDR3 sequences, 20% seen once. The sample holds a few counts of this clonotype. What it binds is unknown. CDR3 length equals 13 residues. V was pared by 8 bases and J by 9 bases, with 19 bases between. The chain links TRBV12-3 or TRBV12-4 to TRBJ2-5; D may be TRBD1 or TRBD2 (5 bases each). The sequence came from a man in his late teens or twenties who had mild COVID-19 (a few samples of this study predate the infection). Cell type and time point are not known. Sequenced material: PBMCs or a T cell subset sorted from them (not recorded which). The DNA of the CDR3 is TGTGCCAGCGGCCCGGGACCCGAGTATCCCCAGTACTTC. Protein sequence: CASGPGPEYPQYF.